This TCR beta chain emerged from a study of human T cells and chemical hapten exposure. The library attached unique molecular identifiers to individual cDNA molecules. Using its own MiXCR run on the RACE reads, TCRdb lists one record per CDR3 protein. This sample has approximately 87,000 distinct CDR3 sequences, with roughly an eighth found just once. This clonotype was seen ten or more times. This CDR3 region has 15 residues. V was pared by 6 bases and J by 3 bases, with 18 bases between. The V gene's germline CDR1 is DFQATT and CDR2 SNEGSKA (reference sequence). Time point described: patch test 2, 6 weeks after DPC sensitization. Treatment in this sample: therapeutic diphenylcyclopropenone sensitization with weekly scalp DPC.

Sequencing was performed on whole blood, taken in connection with sensitization to the hapten diphenylcyclopropenone (DPC). This TCR was recovered from a woman aged 40 to 49 with alopecia areata. Some clones in this sample may be carry-over from other donors' samples. The chain links TRBV20-1 to TRBJ1-5, with a tentative D call TRBD1 (5 bases). The CDR3 coding sequence is TGCAGTGCCGGAGTGAATGACAGATCCAATCAGCCCCAGCATTTT. Translation gives CSAGVNDRSNQPQHF.